The TCR beta chain described here comes from a study of T cell changes during pregnancy in multiple sclerosis. Clones were read by immunoSEQ multiplex PCR, and TCRdb kept only the in-frame ones, dropping some. In the table there are about 70,000 clones, 80% to 95% of which are singletons. CDR1 and CDR2 (germline): SGDLS, YYNGEE. J gave up 0 bases and V 0 bases, and 6 bases lay outside the gene matches. The CDR3 contains 18 residues. The chain uses TRBV9 and TRBJ2-1; 10 nucleotides line up with TRBD2. This sequence was found in a female donor with multiple sclerosis, enrolled in a pregnancy study. Here the sequenced sample was CD4+ T cells from peripheral blood mononuclear cells, taken after pregnancy. CDR3 DNA: TGTGCCAGCAGCGTAGAAACTAGCGGGACCCTCTCCTACAATGAGCAGTTCTTC. Protein: CASSVETSGTLSYNEQFF. The complete variable domain, with remaining parts taken from reference TRBV9 and TRBJ2-1, reads DSGVTQTPKHLITATGQRVTLRCSPRSGDLSVYWYQQSLDQGLQFLIQYYNGEERAKGNILERFSAQQFPDLHSELNLSSLELGDSALYFCASSVETSGTLSYNEQFFGPGTRLTVL.